This T cell receptor beta chain is drawn from a study of beta chain features in type 1 diabetes. About the study: Age, gender and cell yields were alike across patients and healthy donors.

The sequenced template was cDNA made from the entire isolated RNA. This table comes from immunoSEQ multiplex PCR, and its TCRdb copy is limited to in-frame clones, with some not included. Of over 15,000 clones in the sample, 45% to 50% were seen once. Trimming cost V 2 bases and J 5 bases; bases outside gene matches: 8. The CDR3 has 15 amino acids. Germline lookup yields CDR1 KGHSH and CDR2 LQKENI. The chain couples TRBV18 to TRBJ1-1; 7 nucleotides agree with TRBD1. Sequences were obtained from stem cell memory CD4+ T cells from blood. The TCR originated in a young man in good health. The CDR3, as DNA: TGTGCCAGCTCACCAGGAAACAGGGGTGGTACTGAAGCTTTCTTT. Translating it yields CASSPGNRGGTEAFF.